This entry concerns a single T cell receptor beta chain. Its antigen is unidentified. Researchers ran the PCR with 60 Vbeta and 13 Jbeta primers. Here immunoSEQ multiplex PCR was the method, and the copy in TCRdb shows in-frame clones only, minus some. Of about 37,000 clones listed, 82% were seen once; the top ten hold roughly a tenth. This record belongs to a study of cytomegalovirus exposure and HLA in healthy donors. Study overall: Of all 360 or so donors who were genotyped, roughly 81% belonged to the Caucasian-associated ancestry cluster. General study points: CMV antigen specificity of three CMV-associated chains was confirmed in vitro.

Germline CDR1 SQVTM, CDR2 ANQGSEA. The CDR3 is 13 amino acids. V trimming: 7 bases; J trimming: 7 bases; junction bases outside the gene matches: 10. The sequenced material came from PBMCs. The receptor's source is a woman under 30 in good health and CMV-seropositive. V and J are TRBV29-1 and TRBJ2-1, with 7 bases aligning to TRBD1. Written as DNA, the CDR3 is TGCAGCGCACAGGGGACGGTATGGAATGAGCAGTTCTTC. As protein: CSAQGTVWNEQFF.